The 12 T cell receptor beta chains reported below all come from one sample, sequenced in a study of shared clonotypes between healthy human individuals. Clones were sequenced by immunoSEQ multiplex PCR, and TCRdb holds only the in-frame ones, with some missing. The sample has some 2,500,000 clones, about nine tenths seen once. The sample taken for sequencing was naive CD4+ T cells from PBMCs. Subset reported: CD45RA+ positively selected. The receptors come from a man aged 18 to 29 in good health. Some clones in this sample may be carry-over from other donors' samples.

This clone is a singleton in its sample. Other DNA sequences in the sample encode the same CDR3. The V and J genes are TRBV2 and TRBJ1-5; the match to TRBD1 covers 7 bases. This CDR3 spans 11 amino acids. The V gene end was trimmed by 5 bases and the J gene end by 8 bases; junction bases not matched to a gene: 0. Looked up from germline, CDR1 is SNHLY and CDR2 is FYNNEI. The CDR3 sequence: CASSQGEPQHF. CDR3 nucleotides: TGTGCCAGCAGTCAGGGGGAGCCCCAGCATTTT.

The genes are TRBV10-3 and TRBJ2-1; D is uncertain. V was clipped by 7 bases and J by 0 bases, with 10 bases between them. The CDR3 is made up of 14 amino acids. Germline V gene data show CDR1 as ENHRY and CDR2 as SYGVKD. In nucleotides, the CDR3 is TGTGCCATCAAGCGAGACAACTCCTACAATGAGCAGTTCTTC. Its translation is CAIKRDNSYNEQFF.

The CDR3: CASSLDGGTDTQYF. In DNA, the CDR3 is TGTGCCAGCAGCTTGGACGGGGGCACAGATACGCAGTATTTT. The chain has TRBV5-5 and TRBJ2-3, with a possible D match to TRBD2 (5 bases). From germline, CDR1 is SGHKS and CDR2 YYEKEE (reference sequence). Trimming pared 0 bases from V and 1 base from J, leaving 6 bases between. The CDR3 spans 14 residues.

The CDR3 is CASSDRFTEAFF. The CDR3 region has the DNA TGTGCCAGCAGTGATAGGTTCACTGAAGCTTTCTTT. The chain couples TRBV25-1 to TRBJ1-1, with no clear D. Trimming shortened V by 3 bases and J by 4 bases, and 6 bases separated the two germline ends. The CDR3 length is 12 residues. CDR1 is MGHDK, CDR2 SYGVNS, per germline.

Concerning this clone itself: This CDR3 is also generated by other DNA sequences in the sample. The chain uses TRBV19 and TRBJ2-2; D is ambiguous. The CDR3 has 12 residues. V was trimmed by 3 bases and J by 4 bases, leaving 3 bases between them. Germline V gene data show CDR1 as LNHDA and CDR2 as SQIVND (reference sequence). The CDR3 spells CASSIATGELFF. The CDR3 DNA follows: TGTGCCAGTAGTATTGCCACCGGGGAGCTGTTTTTT.

J is TRBJ2-3 and V is TRBV18; 7 nucleotides line up with TRBD2. The CDR3 totals 16 residues. Germline assignment: CDR1 KGHSH and CDR2 LQKENI. V lost 2 bases and J lost 1; bases outside the gene matches: 6. CDR3 loop: CASSPLSLAGTDTQYF. In DNA form, the CDR3 reads TGTGCCAGCTCACCATTATCTCTAGCGGGCACAGATACGCAGTATTTT.

This clone showed up just once. The genes are TRBV9 and TRBJ2-5; TRBD2 matches 7 bases. This CDR3 spans 15 amino acids. V lost 4 bases and J lost 6; bases outside the gene matches: 12. The germline gives CDR1 SGDLS, CDR2 YYNGEE. The CDR3 loop reads CASSLGVGGPQTQYF. The CDR3 DNA sequence: TGTGCCAGCAGCTTGGGGGTGGGAGGGCCGCAGACCCAGTACTTC.

CDR3 region: CASRAGPDIQYF. The CDR3 DNA reads as TGTGCCAGCAGAGCAGGTCCGGACATTCAGTACTTC. The chain joins TRBV28 to TRBJ2-4; D is unclear. The CDR3 extends over 12 amino acids. The ends were cut back, 6 bases at V and 8 bases at J, with 11 bases in the middle. Germline CDR1 is MDHEN and CDR2 is SYDVKM.

Details on this clone: Germline is not matched at one junction end, which may reflect a read error. In DNA, the CDR3 is TGTGCCAGCAGCCCCGGGACTAGCTCCAACAATGAGCAGTTCTTC. It codes for CASSPGTSSNNEQFF. The chain carries TRBV7-3 and TRBJ2-1; 9 bases are a match to TRBD2. CDR1 SGHTA and CDR2 FQGTGA come from the germline V gene. This CDR3 spans 15 amino acids.

This clone was recorded a few times. The chain joins TRBV28 to TRBJ1-1; D not resolved. CDR1 is MDHEN and CDR2 is SYDVKM in the germline V gene. The CDR3 consists of 13 residues. With 6 bases removed from V and 3 bases from J, the gap between germline ends came to 11 bases. The CDR3 bases are TGTGCCAGCAGCAGGCGAGAGTACACTGAAGCTTTCTTT. This codes for CASSRREYTEAFF.

The chain is built from TRBV5-5 and TRBJ1-1, with D possibly matching TRBD1 (6 bases). This CDR3 has 15 amino acids. Germline values: CDR1 SGHKS, CDR2 YYEKEE (reference sequence). V gave up 2 bases and J gave up 3 bases, with 14 bases separating them. For the CDR3, the DNA is TGTGCCAGCAGCTTCATCGGGGGGCTTGACACTGAAGCTTTCTTT. Protein: CASSFIGGLDTEAFF. Full variable domain (missing parts from reference TRBV5-5 and TRBJ1-1): DAGVTQSPTHLIKTRGQQVTLRCSPISGHKSVSWYQQVLGQGPQFIFQYYEKEERGRGNFPDRFSARQFPNYSSELNVNALLLGDSALYLCASSFIGGLDTEAFFGQGTRLTVV.

The V and J genes are TRBV4-1 and TRBJ2-3; D is unclear. Germline V lookup: CDR1 MGHRA, CDR2 YSYEKL. The CDR3 is made up of 14 amino acids. The V and J ends lost 0 bases and 4 bases respectively, with 8 bases between them. For the CDR3, the DNA is TGCGCCAGCAGCCAAGATGAGGTGTCAGATACGCAGTATTTT. Translating gives CASSQDEVSDTQYF.